This T cell receptor beta chain was captured in a study of cytomegalovirus exposure and HLA in healthy donors. General study points: It was in a later analysis that TCR association rates were seen to vary by HLA locus, highest for DRB1 and lowest for HLA-C.

The table lists this clone with a count of one. Its antigen remains unidentified. V dropped 2 bases and J dropped 3 bases, with 13 bases sitting between them. Germline values: CDR1 MNHEY, CDR2 SVGAGI. The CDR3 has 15 residues. Vbeta (60) and Jbeta (13) primers were used in the PCR. The assay was immunoSEQ multiplex PCR, and TCRdb's table has in-frame clones only and misses some. The top ten clones hold about 1.6% of a sample with about 110,000 clones, approximately 80% of them seen once. The sequenced sample was PBMCs. The clonotype comes from a man aged 50 to 59 in good health and CMV-seronegative. V gene TRBV6-5 combines with J gene TRBJ1-1, with D hard to call. The chain's CDR3 is CASSYASRADTEAFF. The CDR3 nucleotides are TGTGCCAGCAGTTACGCCTCGAGGGCCGACACTGAAGCTTTCTTT.